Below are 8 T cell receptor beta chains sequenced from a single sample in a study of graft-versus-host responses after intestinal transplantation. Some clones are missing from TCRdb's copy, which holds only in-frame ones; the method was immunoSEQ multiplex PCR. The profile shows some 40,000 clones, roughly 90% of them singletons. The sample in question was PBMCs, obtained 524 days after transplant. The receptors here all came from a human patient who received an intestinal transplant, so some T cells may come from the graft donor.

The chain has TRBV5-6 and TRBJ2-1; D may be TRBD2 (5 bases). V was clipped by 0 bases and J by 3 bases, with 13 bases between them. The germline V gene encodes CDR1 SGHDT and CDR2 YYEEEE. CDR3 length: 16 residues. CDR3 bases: TGTGCCAGCAGCTTGGAGGGAGATGGGCACTACAATGAGCAGTTCTTC. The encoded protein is CASSLEGDGHYNEQFF.

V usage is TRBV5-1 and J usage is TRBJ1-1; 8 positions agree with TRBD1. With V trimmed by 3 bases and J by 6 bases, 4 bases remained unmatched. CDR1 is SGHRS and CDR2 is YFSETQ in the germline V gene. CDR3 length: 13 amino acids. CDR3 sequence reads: CASSWDRLAEAFF. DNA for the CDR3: TGCGCCAGCAGCTGGGACAGGTTAGCTGAAGCTTTCTTT.

The CDR3: CATSRDGGQGNEQFF. As DNA, the CDR3 is TGTGCCACCAGCAGAGATGGCGGACAAGGCAATGAGCAGTTCTTC. V gene TRBV15 combines with J gene TRBJ2-1; D might be TRBD1 (5 bases). The germline V and J ends were trimmed by 0 bases and 6 bases, with 12 bases remaining between them. The CDR3 is 15 amino acids. CDR1 and CDR2 (germline): LNHNV, YYDKDF (reference sequence).

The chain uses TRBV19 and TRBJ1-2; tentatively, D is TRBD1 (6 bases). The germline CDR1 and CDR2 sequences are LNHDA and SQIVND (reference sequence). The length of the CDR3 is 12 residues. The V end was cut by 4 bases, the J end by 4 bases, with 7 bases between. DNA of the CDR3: TGTGCCAGTAGTAAAGGGGGCTATGGCTACACCTTC. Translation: CASSKGGYGYTF.

The CDR3 is CASSPPTSRETQYF. CDR3 DNA sequence: TGTGCCAGCAGCCCCCCGACTAGCCGGGAGACCCAGTACTTC. The chain links TRBV7-3 to TRBJ2-5, with 7 nucleotides matching TRBD2. Germline lookup yields CDR1 SGHTA and CDR2 FQGTGA. The CDR3 has 14 amino acids. Trimming cost V 5 bases and J 5 bases; bases outside gene matches: 8.

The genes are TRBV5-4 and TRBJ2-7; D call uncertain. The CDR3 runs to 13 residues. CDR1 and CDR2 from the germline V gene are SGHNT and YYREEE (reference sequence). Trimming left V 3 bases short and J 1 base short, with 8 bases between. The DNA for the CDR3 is TGTGCCAGCAGCTCATCTCTATCCTACGAGCAGTACTTC. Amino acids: CASSSSLSYEQYF.

The CDR3 here is CASSQGWADTQYF. CDR3 coding DNA: TGTGCCAGCAGCCAGGGGTGGGCAGATACGCAGTATTTT. The genes are TRBV7-6 and TRBJ2-3; a weak D match, TRBD1 (6 bases). The CDR3 totals 13 residues. CDR1 and CDR2 from the germline V gene are SGHVS and FNYEAQ. V lost 5 bases, J lost 4 bases, and 10 bases lay in between.

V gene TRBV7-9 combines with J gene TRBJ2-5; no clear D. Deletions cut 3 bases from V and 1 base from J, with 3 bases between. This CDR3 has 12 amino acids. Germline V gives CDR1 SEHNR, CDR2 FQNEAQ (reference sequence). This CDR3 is CASSFTQETQYF. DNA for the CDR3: TGTGCCAGCAGCTTTACCCAAGAGACCCAGTACTTC.